This paragraph reports one T cell receptor (beta chain). The target antigen is unknown. Donors comprised healthy HIV-negative adults lacking recent acute infections or vaccinations. This entry comes from a study of shared clonotypes between healthy human individuals. On the study more broadly: Per donor, three plates held CD4 naive cells, three held CD4 memory, two held CD8 naive and one held CD8 memory.

Assay used: immunoSEQ multiplex PCR; TCRdb lists only in-frame clones, some missing. The table records approximately 1.4 million clones, 98% of them present only once. The V gene's germline CDR1 is SNHLY and CDR2 FYNNEI. The J segment lost 7 bases and the V segment lost 5 bases, leaving 6 bases of the junction unmatched. The CDR3 covers 15 residues. Study outcomes and limitations: Rarefaction analysis demonstrated incomplete sorted-subset sequencing notwithstanding large depth. Having only a few donors restricted how much genetic and exposure-history diversity was captured.

This TCR derives from a man aged 25 to 40 in good health. V gene TRBV2 combines with J gene TRBJ2-1; TRBD2 matches 12 bases. Source material: naive CD4+ T cells sorted from blood. Described subset: CD45RA+ positively selected. The CDR3 reads CASSPTSGRFNEQFF. The CDR3 DNA follows: TGTGCCAGCAGTCCTACTAGCGGGAGGTTTAATGAGCAGTTCTTC.